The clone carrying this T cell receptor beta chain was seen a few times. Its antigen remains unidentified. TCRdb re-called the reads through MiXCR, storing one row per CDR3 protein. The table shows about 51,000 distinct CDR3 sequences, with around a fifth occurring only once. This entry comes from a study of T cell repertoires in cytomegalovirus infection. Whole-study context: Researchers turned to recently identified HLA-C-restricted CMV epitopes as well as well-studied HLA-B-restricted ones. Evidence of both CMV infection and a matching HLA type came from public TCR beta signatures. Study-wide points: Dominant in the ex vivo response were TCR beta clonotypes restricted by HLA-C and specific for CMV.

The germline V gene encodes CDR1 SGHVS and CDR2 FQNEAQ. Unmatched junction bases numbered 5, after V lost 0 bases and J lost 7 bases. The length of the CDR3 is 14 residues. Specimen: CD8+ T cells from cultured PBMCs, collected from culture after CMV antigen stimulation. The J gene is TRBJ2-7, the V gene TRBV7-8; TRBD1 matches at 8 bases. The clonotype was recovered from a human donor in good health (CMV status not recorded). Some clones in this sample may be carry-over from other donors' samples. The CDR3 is CASSLATGGREQYF. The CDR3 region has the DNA TGTGCCAGCAGCTTAGCCACAGGGGGGCGAGAGCAGTACTTC.